This T cell receptor (beta chain) stems from a study of blood T cell repertoires in COVID-19 (dated by TCRdb to about 2020). For context, the study as a whole: Samples covering the acute and convalescent phases of COVID-19 were provided by collaborators in the United States, Italy and Spain. The material from the prospective study consisted of cDNA or gDNA derived from T cells, B-cell-depleted T cells, or PBMCs. Samples were obtained from the ongoing ImmuneRACE study (first 160 participants) and from about 1,300 subjects provided by 6 global collaborators. A freely available public database, intended as a resource for researchers studying the immune response to SARS-CoV-2, is where the repertoires were released. HLA class I and class II types, where available, came from metadata supplied by the sample provider rather than from assay-based typing. Nearly every sample came with metadata listing a de-identified subject ID, COVID-19 status, age in years and sex. Deeply sampled blood TCRbeta repertoires from subjects exposed to, actively infected with, or recovered from COVID-19 were included in the dataset. The paper's findings and limits, for the study overall: The quantity of clinical and demographic metadata differed by source and by participant and was supplied without curation.

The germline V gene yields SGHVS for CDR1 and FQNEAQ for CDR2. Trimming costs V 1 base and J 3 bases, and their ends lie 12 bases apart. Its CDR3 holds 15 amino acids, cysteine through phenylalanine. The CDR3 DNA has 45 bases and is translated from base 1. In Seattle, one collaborating source enrolled patients while the infection was active and tracked those patients longitudinally over the course of disease. Whole blood was collected in K2EDTA tubes by collaborating institutions according to the institutions' own protocols. Collaborator samples were shipped for TCRbeta analysis as frozen whole blood, isolated PBMCs, or DNA extracted from either sample type. As for this clone: Its antigen remains undetermined. Per-base qualities were not stored, and no clone one base away is much larger.

TCRbeta CDR3 regions were amplified from genomic DNA by means of the immunoSEQ Assay, a bias-controlled multiplex PCR. Turning to the authors' computational methods: Nucleated cell counts per sample were estimated from amplification of reference gene primers within the assay. Sequence reads were collapsed and filtered to measure the absolute abundance of every unique TCRbeta CDR3 rearrangement. Productive Simpson clonality was computed per sample as the square root of Simpson's diversity index over productive rearrangements. TCRdb re-hosts the immuneACCESS table, in-frame sequences only. Its copies lack some clones; in the studies checked, an unresolved V gene accounts for under half of them, and the cause for the rest is not known. The V and J calls and clone size are taken from that table; D and trimming were inferred from the DNA. The sample has about 300,000 clones on record, 88% of them singletons. The ten most abundant clones make up approximately 1.8% of the sample.

In this chain, TRBV7-8 is recombined with TRBJ1-1; the D gene is unclear. The receptor was derived from a woman aged 25 to 45 with COVID-19, enrolled during active disease. Material for sequencing was peripheral blood. The nucleotide sequence is TGTGCCAGCAGCTTAGTTCTGGGGAGCCACACTGAAGCTTTCTTT. The resulting protein is CASSLVLGSHTEAFF.